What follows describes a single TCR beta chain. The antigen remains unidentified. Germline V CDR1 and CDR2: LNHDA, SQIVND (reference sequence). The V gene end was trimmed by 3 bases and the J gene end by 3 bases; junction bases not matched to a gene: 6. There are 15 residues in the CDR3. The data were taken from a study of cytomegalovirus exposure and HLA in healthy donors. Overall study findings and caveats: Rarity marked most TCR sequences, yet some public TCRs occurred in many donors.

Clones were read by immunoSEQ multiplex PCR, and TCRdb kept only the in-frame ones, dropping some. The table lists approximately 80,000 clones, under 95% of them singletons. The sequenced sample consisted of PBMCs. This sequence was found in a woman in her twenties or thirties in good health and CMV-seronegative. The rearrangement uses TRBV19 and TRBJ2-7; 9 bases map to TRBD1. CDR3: CASSIYGTGFYEQYF. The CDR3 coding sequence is TGTGCCAGTAGTATCTACGGGACAGGGTTCTACGAGCAGTACTTC.